The rows below give T cell receptor beta chains drawn from one sample of a study of identical twins. TCRdb redid the calling of the 5' RACE reads with MiXCR, one entry per CDR3 protein. There are some 1,600,000 distinct CDR3 sequences in the sample; under 35% occur only once, and more than 0.25% lies in the top ten. Sequencing was performed on cord blood. The source is a newborn girl in good health. Each CDR3 is given with its conserved first and last residue. The D gene is left open where the match is weak. Some rows mark clone size as missing; the rest say once, few, many or name a class of expanded clone.

cdr3_length,clone_size,d_call,j_call,v_call,cdr3_aa,cdr3_nt
16,.,.,TRBJ1-5,TRBV4-2,CASSPLGRFSNQPQHF,TGTGCCAGCAGCCCCCTCGGCAGGTTTAGCAATCAGCCCCAGCATTTT
17,.,TRBD1,TRBJ2-2,TRBV3-1,CASSQIRRQGNTGELFF,TGTGCCAGCAGCCAAATACGTAGACAGGGGAACACCGGGGAGCTGTTTTTT
17,.,TRBD1,TRBJ2-1,TRBV27,CASRPNRGKNAYNERFF,TGTGCCAGCAGGCCCAACAGGGGAAAGAACGCCTACAATGAGCGGTTCTTC
12,few,.,TRBJ1-2,TRBV7-8,CASSLNWDGYTF,TGTGCCAGCAGCTTAAATTGGGATGGCTACACCTTC
15,.,.,TRBJ2-2,TRBV12-3/TRBV12-4,CASSLDRVLTGELFF,TGTGCCAGCAGCTTGGATAGGGTCCTCACCGGGGAGCTGTTTTTT
13,.,.,TRBJ2-2,TRBV24-1,CATNPSNTGELFF,TGTGCCACCAATCCCTCGAACACCGGGGAGCTGTTTTTT
13,.,TRBD1,TRBJ2-7,TRBV9,CASSPRGQIEQYF,TGTGCCAGCAGCCCCAGGGGGCAAATCGAGCAGTACTTC
13,many,.,TRBJ1-2,TRBV6-5,CASQRGANYGYTF,TGTGCCAGCCAAAGGGGGGCTAACTATGGCTACACCTTC
15,many,.,TRBJ2-7,TRBV10-3,CAISSRDINSYEQYF,TGTGCCATCAGTAGCCGGGACATCAACTCCTACGAGCAGTACTTC
16,once,.,TRBJ2-1,TRBV7-9,CASSLGSAPSYNEQFF,TGTGCCAGCAGCTTAGGTTCGGCTCCATCCTACAATGAGCAGTTCTTC
18,.,TRBD1,TRBJ2-1,TRBV3-1,CASSQLWDRGRTYNEQFF,TGTGCCAGCAGCCAGCTATGGGACAGGGGGAGGACCTACAATGAGCAGTTCTTC
19,.,TRBD2,TRBJ2-3,TRBV4-2,CASSHPGLAGVGGTDTQYF,TGTGCCAGCAGCCACCCCGGACTAGCGGGAGTTGGGGGCACAGATACGCAGTATTTT
16,few,TRBD2,TRBJ2-5,TRBV3-1,CASSQVAGGYQETQYF,TGTGCCAGCAGCCAAGTCGCCGGGGGGTACCAAGAGACCCAGTACTTC
13,.,.,TRBJ1-5,TRBV6-2/TRBV6-3,CASSPQDVQPQHF,TGTGCCAGCAGTCCCCAGGACGTTCAGCCCCAGCATTTT
15,.,.,TRBJ2-3,TRBV7-2,CARSLEGHNTDTQYF,TGTGCCCGCAGCTTAGAAGGGCACAACACAGATACGCAGTATTTT
16,.,.,TRBJ2-2,TRBV4-2,CASSQEGDHYTGELFF,TGTGCCAGCAGCCAAGAAGGGGACCACTACACCGGGGAGCTGTTTTTT
15,few,TRBD1,TRBJ1-1,TRBV20-1,CSAREGTGWATEAFF,TGCAGTGCTAGAGAGGGGACAGGGTGGGCCACTGAAGCTTTCTTT
15,once,.,TRBJ1-1,TRBV28,CASSYPRDGHTEAFF,TGTGCCAGCAGCTACCCCCGGGATGGGCACACTGAAGCTTTCTTT
15,.,.,TRBJ1-5,TRBV10-3,CAISEGGGRNQPQHF,TGTGCCATCAGTGAGGGGGGAGGCCGCAATCAGCCCCAGCATTTT
14,.,.,TRBJ1-1,TRBV5-1,CASSLATGWTEAFF,TGCGCCAGCAGCTTGGCCACGGGTTGGACTGAAGCTTTCTTT
12,.,TRBD2,TRBJ2-1,TRBV20-1,CSQREGNNEQFF,TGCAGTCAGCGGGAGGGGAACAATGAGCAGTTCTTC
13,few,TRBD2,TRBJ2-5,TRBV28,CASSLQREVAQYF,TGTGCCAGCAGTTTACAGCGGGAGGTGGCCCAGTACTTC